This entry lists 31 T cell receptor beta chains sequenced from one sample in a study of T-cell reconstitution after alpha-beta-depleted transplantation in children. Unique molecular identifiers featured in how the TCRbeta library was prepared. TCRdb reanalysed the PCR reads using MiXCR and keeps one entry per CDR3 protein. The data hold a few hundred thousand distinct CDR3 sequences, with 13% observed a single time. Sequencing used PBMCs, mostly from graft donor cells, obtained 360 days after TCRalphabeta/CD19-depleted stem cell transplant. The source of these receptors is a male patient younger than 18 who had a stem cell transplant for acute myeloid leukemia, so the T cells may come from the graft donor.

This clonotype was seen only a few times. This rearrangement joins TRBV2 to TRBJ1-6, with D unresolved. Germline loops: CDR1 SNHLY, CDR2 FYNNEI. The CDR3 consists of 15 residues. V was trimmed by 8 bases and J by 0 bases, leaving 11 bases between them. The CDR3 here is CASGLKSSYNSPLHF. The CDR3 DNA is TGTGCCAGCGGACTCAAGAGCTCCTATAATTCACCCCTCCACTTT. Full variable domain (remainder filled in from reference TRBV2 and TRBJ1-6): EPEVTQTPSHQVTQMGQEVILRCVPISNHLYFYWYRQILGQKVEFLVSFYNNEISEKSEIFDDQFSVERPDGSNFTLKIRSTKLEDSAMYFCASGLKSSYNSPLHFGNGTRLTVT.

This clonotype was picked up many times. The V gene is TRBV29-1, the J gene TRBJ2-7, with a tentative D call TRBD2 (6 bases). The V and J ends lost 5 bases and 7 bases respectively, with 15 bases between them. In germline, CDR1 is SQVTM, CDR2 ANQGSEA. The CDR3 has 12 amino acids. In DNA form, the CDR3 reads TGCAGCGTTTTTGGACTACCCAATGAGCAGTACTTC. It specifies CSVFGLPNEQYF.

CDR3: CASSFWDRSSYNEQFF. Here the CDR3 DNA reads TGTGCCAGCAGTTTCTGGGACAGAAGCTCCTACAATGAGCAGTTCTTC. The chain employs TRBV28 and TRBJ2-1; 7 bases line up with TRBD1. With 3 bases clipped from V and 0 bases from J, the junction kept 5 bases outside the gene matches. This CDR3 is built from 16 residues. CDR1 is MDHEN, CDR2 SYDVKM, per germline.

This clonotype was observed a handful of times. V usage is TRBV5-1 and J usage is TRBJ2-1, with 8 bases that match TRBD1. Germline CDR1 SGHRS, CDR2 YFSETQ. This CDR3 has 14 amino acids. Trimming took 0 bases from V and 8 from J; bases not matched to a gene: 4. In nucleotides, the CDR3 is TGCGCCAGCAGCTTGGGAGGACAGGGTTATGAGCAGTTCTTC. This translates into CASSLGGQGYEQFF.

This clonotype was counted only a few times. In DNA form, the CDR3 reads TGTGCCAGCAGCTTAACTATACAAGAGACCCAGTACTTC. Protein product: CASSLTIQETQYF. The rearrangement uses TRBV7-3 and TRBJ2-5; D is uncertain. V was cut by 0 bases and J by 2 bases, with 4 bases left in between. Germline CDR1 SGHTA, CDR2 FQGTGA. The length of the CDR3 is 13 residues.

This clonotype has at least ten counts. V gene TRBV7-8 combines with J gene TRBJ2-2, with D possibly being TRBD1 (5 bases). Germline V gene lookup returns CDR1 SGHVS and CDR2 FQNEAQ. The CDR3 loop spans 15 amino acids. V was clipped by 5 bases and J by 2 bases, with 12 bases between them. The CDR3 nucleotides are TGTGCCAGCAGCGGGCGAGACAGTAACACCGGGGAGCTGTTTTTT. Protein product: CASSGRDSNTGELFF.

The chain carries TRBV4-1 and TRBJ2-2; 9 bases line up with TRBD1. CDR1 MGHRA and CDR2 YSYEKL come from the germline V gene. This CDR3 contains 15 residues. J lost 7 bases, V lost 0 bases, and 3 bases had no gene match. As DNA, the CDR3 is TGCGCCAGCAGCCAAGAACAGGGGGCTCACGGGGAGCTGTTTTTT. Translating it yields CASSQEQGAHGELFF.

This clonotype was observed a handful of times. The V call is TRBV20-1, the J call TRBJ2-1; no clear D gene. Germline V gene lookup returns CDR1 DFQATT and CDR2 SNEGSKA (reference sequence). The CDR3 is 15 residues long. V was shortened by 0 bases and J by 5 bases, with 14 bases between the two germline ends. CDR3 nucleotide sequence: TGCAGTGCTAGAGATCCAAAGGGTTTCAACAATGAGCAGTTCTTC. Amino acids: CSARDPKGFNNEQFF.

The chain employs TRBV7-8 and TRBJ2-6; 12 bases line up with TRBD1. V was pared by 11 bases and J by 1 base, with 6 bases of the junction left unmatched. This CDR3 spans 16 amino acids. Germline V gene data show CDR1 as SGHVS and CDR2 as FQNEAQ. The CDR3 protein is CACGDRGLSGANVLTF. In DNA form, the CDR3 reads TGTGCCTGCGGGGACAGGGGGCTGTCTGGGGCCAACGTCCTGACTTTC.

The chain is built from TRBV20-1 and TRBJ2-2; unclear D gene. The CDR3 extends over 12 amino acids. From germline, CDR1 is DFQATT and CDR2 SNEGSKA (reference sequence). V lost 1 base and J 7 bases, leaving 7 bases between the germline ends. The CDR3 spells CSARGSLGELFF. As DNA, the CDR3 is TGCAGTGCTAGAGGGTCGCTCGGGGAGCTGTTTTTT.

This clonotype was seen many times. This chain connects TRBV7-2 to TRBJ2-7; TRBD2 agrees at 8 bases. V was clipped by 5 bases and J by 6 bases; unmatched bases: 18. This CDR3 comprises 17 residues. CDR1 is SGHTA and CDR2 is FQGNSA in the germline V gene. The CDR3 loop is CASSTRTSLLAVVEQYF. CDR3 nucleotide sequence: TGTGCCAGCAGCACGAGGACTAGCCTATTAGCGGTGGTCGAGCAGTACTTC. The variable domain in full, with the rest retrieved from reference TRBV7-2 and TRBJ2-7, is GAGVSQSPSNKVTEKGKDVELRCDPISGHTALYWYRQSLGQGLEFLIYFQGNSAPDKSGLPSDRFSAERTGGSVSTLTIQRTQQEDSAVYLCASSTRTSLLAVVEQYFGPGTRLTVT.

V usage is TRBV7-2 and J usage is TRBJ2-1; 11 bases are shared with TRBD1. Germline CDR1 reads SGHTA; CDR2 reads FQGNSA. The CDR3 consists of 17 residues. Trimming took 0 bases from V and 6 from J; bases not matched to a gene: 7. In DNA, the CDR3 is TGTGCCAGCAGCTTAGCCATGGACAGGGGGCGAGGCAATGAGCAGTTCTTC. The encoded protein is CASSLAMDRGRGNEQFF.

This clonotype has more than one count but fewer than ten. The chain couples TRBV6-1 to TRBJ2-5, with a possible D match to TRBD1 (6 bases). Deletions cut 8 bases from V and 6 bases from J, with 16 bases between. This CDR3 has 13 residues. Germline V gene sequence: CDR1 MNHNS, CDR2 SASEGT. The CDR3 is CASSPQGSQTQYF. CDR3 DNA: TGTGCCAGCTCCCCACAGGGTTCGCAGACCCAGTACTTC.

The sample holds a few counts of this clonotype. The rearrangement links TRBV24-1 to TRBJ2-7; tentatively, D is TRBD1 (5 bases). Germline values: CDR1 KGHDR, CDR2 SFDVKD. CDR3 length: 12 residues. V shed 3 bases and J shed 4 bases, with 6 bases lying between them. The CDR3 loop reads CATSDPGYEQYF. The CDR3 DNA is TGTGCCACCAGTGATCCAGGGTACGAGCAGTACTTC.

The chain uses TRBV25-1 and TRBJ2-1, with a weak D call TRBD1 (5 bases). The germline V and J ends were trimmed by 2 bases and 7 bases, with 9 bases remaining between them. The CDR3 runs 13 residues. CDR1 is MGHDK, CDR2 SYGVNS, per germline. The chain's CDR3 is CASSERGGNEQFF. CDR3 nucleotides: TGTGCCAGCAGTGAAAGGGGCGGAAATGAGCAGTTCTTC.

The chain is built from TRBV29-1 and TRBJ2-3; the match to TRBD2 covers 7 bases. There are 16 residues in the CDR3. The V segment lost 6 bases and the J segment 0 bases; nucleotides outside the gene matches: 12. Looked up from germline, CDR1 is SQVTM and CDR2 is ANQGSEA. CDR3 DNA: TGCAGCGTCCCCTGGGGGGGAGGGAAGAGCACAGATACGCAGTATTTT. Its translation is CSVPWGGGKSTDTQYF.

The rearrangement uses TRBV7-3 and TRBJ2-1; possible D gene TRBD1, 5 bases. CDR1 is SGHTA and CDR2 is FQGTGA in the germline V gene. CDR3 length: 14 residues. V was pared by 5 bases and J by 4 bases, with 12 bases between. The CDR3 loop is CASSRIPGYNEQFF. The CDR3 bases are TGTGCCAGCAGCCGTATCCCAGGGTACAATGAGCAGTTCTTC.

This clonotype was seen many times. The J gene is TRBJ2-7, the V gene TRBV12-3 or TRBV12-4, with 9 positions matching TRBD2. The CDR3 covers 13 residues. Trimming removed 6 bases from V and 3 bases from J; junction bases left unmatched: 3. The CDR3 DNA follows: TGTGCCAGCAGGGTAGCGGGAGTCTACGAGCAGTACTTC. Amino acids: CASRVAGVYEQYF.

The rearrangement uses TRBV3-1 and TRBJ1-1, with D possibly TRBD1 on 6 matching bases. The germline V gene encodes CDR1 LGHDT and CDR2 YNNKEL (reference sequence). Between the trimmed V and J ends, which lost 0 bases and 6 bases, there was a span of 11 bases. The CDR3 has 14 amino acids. The CDR3 DNA sequence: TGTGCCAGCAGCCAAGAGGGGGGACACGCTGAAGCTTTCTTT. It specifies CASSQEGGHAEAFF.

This clonotype was detected only a few times. The chain joins TRBV25-1 to TRBJ2-7, with D hard to call. The CDR3 is 11 amino acids. Between the trimmed V and J ends, which lost 6 bases and 6 bases, there was a span of 9 bases. Germline-derived CDR1 and CDR2 are MGHDK and SYGVNS. CDR3 sequence reads: CASSGRTEQYF. The DNA for the CDR3 is TGTGCCAGCAGCGGACGGACCGAGCAGTACTTC.

The genes are TRBV27 and TRBJ2-3; TRBD2 matches at 10 bases. V dropped 2 bases and J dropped 5; count of bases not matched to a gene: 4. Germline V lookup: CDR1 MNHEY, CDR2 SMNVEV (reference sequence). The CDR3 has 15 amino acids. The CDR3 sequence is CASSLIAGGIDTQYF. Written as DNA, the CDR3 is TGTGCCAGCAGTTTAATAGCGGGAGGCATAGATACGCAGTATTTT.

The chain couples TRBV18 to TRBJ1-2, with 7 nucleotides matching TRBD1. The V gene's germline CDR1 is KGHSH and CDR2 LQKENI. The CDR3 length is 14 residues. Trimming at V came to 3 bases and at J to 7 bases, leaving 8 bases not matched to a gene. CDR3 nucleotides: TGTGCCAGCTCACCGGGGACAGAGATACTTGGCTACACCTTC. Its translation is CASSPGTEILGYTF.

The J gene is TRBJ1-1, the V gene TRBV6-5; maybe TRBD1 (5 bases). The germline CDR1 and CDR2 sequences are MNHEY and SVGAGI. CDR3 length: 17 residues. Trimming shortened V by 0 bases and J by 6 bases, and 20 bases separated the two germline ends. For the CDR3, the DNA is TGTGCCAGCAGTTACTCGCCCGATCTCCAGGGTCGCGCTGAAGCTTTCTTT. This encodes CASSYSPDLQGRAEAFF.

In its sample, this clonotype was seen a few times. V and J are TRBV7-2 and TRBJ2-4, with 8 bases lining up with TRBD2. Per the germline V gene, CDR1 is SGHTA and CDR2 is FQGNSA. The length of the CDR3 is 13 residues. Unmatched junction bases numbered 5, after V lost 8 bases and J lost 5 bases. This CDR3 reads CASAGGVQNIQYF. The CDR3 nucleotides are TGTGCCAGCGCCGGGGGGGTCCAAAACATTCAGTACTTC.

Ten or more counts support this clonotype. The rearrangement links TRBV18 to TRBJ2-7; possible D gene TRBD2, 5 bases. This CDR3 comprises 15 residues. Trimming removed 5 bases at V and 2 bases at J, with 16 bases between. Per the germline V gene, CDR1 is KGHSH and CDR2 is LQKENI. The CDR3 protein is CASSLPGILTYEQYF. CDR3 sequence (DNA): TGTGCCAGCTCATTACCCGGGATTCTTACCTACGAGCAGTACTTC.

The V gene is TRBV25-1, the J gene TRBJ1-2; TRBD1 matches at 7 bases. This CDR3 has 14 amino acids. CDR1 and CDR2 from the germline V gene are MGHDK and SYGVNS. Trimming at V came to 8 bases and at J to 4 bases, leaving 10 bases not matched to a gene. The CDR3 sequence: CASLLPGTAYGYTF. CDR3 in DNA: TGTGCCAGCCTACTCCCAGGGACAGCCTATGGCTACACCTTC.

This clonotype has just a few counts. This chain uses TRBV7-2 with TRBJ2-2; 12 positions agree with TRBD2. J was trimmed by 4 bases and V by 2 bases; bases with no gene match: 5. Germline CDR1 and CDR2: SGHTA and FQGNSA. The length of the CDR3 is 17 residues. The CDR3 spells CASSLRRTSGTTGELFF. CDR3 DNA sequence: TGTGCCAGCAGCTTAAGGAGGACTAGCGGGACCACCGGGGAGCTGTTTTTT.

The chain combines TRBV19 with TRBJ1-1; a possible D gene is TRBD1 (6 bases). Germline assignment: CDR1 LNHDA and CDR2 SQIVND (reference sequence). This CDR3 spans 15 amino acids. The V and J ends lost 10 bases and 1 base respectively, with 19 bases between them. DNA for the CDR3: TGTGCCACCGCCCCCCCGGGACACTGGAACACTGAAGCTTTCTTT. Its protein product is CATAPPGHWNTEAFF.

Only a few counts were recorded for this clonotype. This sequence joins TRBV7-9 and TRBJ2-7; the D gene is possibly TRBD2 (6 bases). The germline V gene has CDR1 SEHNR and CDR2 FQNEAQ (reference sequence). Trimming pared 0 bases from V and 7 bases from J, leaving 10 bases between. The CDR3 runs 13 residues. As DNA, the CDR3 is TGTGCCAGCAGCTTAGCGTTAAGCGGGGAGCAGTACTTC. Translation: CASSLALSGEQYF.

Many counts were recorded for this clonotype. This sequence joins TRBV27 and TRBJ2-3; D not resolved. The CDR3 is 13 amino acids. Germline CDR1 is MNHEY and CDR2 is SMNVEV (reference sequence). Trimming removed 5 bases at V and 6 bases at J, with 12 bases between. CDR3 in amino acids: CASSPRSSDTQYF. In DNA form, the CDR3 reads TGTGCCAGCAGTCCCCGTAGCTCTGATACGCAGTATTTT.

This clonotype was seen many times. The rearrangement links TRBV27 to TRBJ2-7; D remains unclear. From germline, CDR1 is MNHEY and CDR2 SMNVEV (reference sequence). This CDR3 spans 14 amino acids. The V end was cut by 2 bases, the J end by 5 bases, with 13 bases between. The CDR3 DNA is TGTGCCAGCAGTTTACTCCCCTTAGGGCACGAGCAGTACTTC. It encodes CASSLLPLGHEQYF.